The 32 T cell receptor beta chains below were found in one sample sequenced in a study of PD-1 blockade in mismatch repair-deficient tumors (dated by TCRdb to about 2017). Libraries were made using the immunoSEQ multiplex PCR assay. The immuneACCESS repertoire file appears here via TCRdb, limited to in-frame rearrangements. These files lack a portion of the clones; in checked studies, under half of the deficit traces to unresolved V genes, and the cause of the others is not known. The sample has 80,000 to 100,000 clones on record, roughly 80% of them singletons. Roughly 2.7% of the sample rests with the top ten. In the paper's terms, the time point label means: peripheral blood 12 weeks after first pembrolizumab dose. The specimen was peripheral blood, collected 12 weeks after starting pembrolizumab. The receptors here all came from an adult with mismatch repair-deficient cancer.

The chain employs TRBV13 and TRBJ2-3; no clear D gene. The germline CDR1 and CDR2 sequences are PRHDT and FYEKMQ (reference sequence). The V gene lost 7 bases and the J gene lost 1 base, with 12 bases spanning the gap. The CDR3 loop spans 14 amino acids. In nucleotides, the CDR3 is TGTGCCAGCACCCCAAGAGAGGGCACAGATACGCAGTATTTT. This translates into CASTPREGTDTQYF.

The chain combines TRBV18 with TRBJ2-1, with D perhaps matching TRBD2 (6 bases). Deletions cut 6 bases from V and 1 base from J, with 19 bases between. Germline CDR1 KGHSH, CDR2 LQKENI. The CDR3 runs 17 residues. CDR3 nucleotide sequence: TGTGCCAGCTCCGCGTCAATCGGGAGAAGTTCCTACAATGAGCAGTTCTTC. It encodes CASSASIGRSSYNEQFF.

This chain links TRBV5-6 with TRBJ2-7; no reliable D call. Trimming left V 0 bases short and J 4 bases short, with 11 bases between. This CDR3 region has 14 residues. CDR1 and CDR2 (germline): SGHDT, YYEEEE. The CDR3 here is CASSLGATDYEQYF. CDR3 DNA sequence: TGTGCCAGCAGCTTGGGAGCGACCGATTACGAGCAGTACTTC.

This chain joins TRBV9 and TRBJ2-3, with 8 bases matching TRBD2. The CDR3 is made up of 16 amino acids. Germline CDR1 is SGDLS and CDR2 is YYNGEE. Trimming cost V 0 bases and J 4 bases; bases outside gene matches: 7. The CDR3 spells CASSVVPAGVADTQYF. CDR3 bases: TGTGCCAGCAGCGTAGTTCCAGCGGGAGTGGCAGATACGCAGTATTTT.

The genes are TRBV6-5 and TRBJ2-4, with no clear D. V lost 6 bases, J lost 11 bases, and 14 bases lay in between. Per germline, CDR1 MNHEY and CDR2 SVGAGI. This CDR3 comprises 12 residues. The CDR3, as DNA: TGTGCCAGCAGCTCCCCCCGGGTGGTTCAGTACTTC. Encoded protein: CASSSPRVVQYF.

The V and J genes are TRBV5-1 and TRBJ2-6, with D perhaps matching TRBD1 (5 bases). The CDR3 is made up of 16 amino acids. Germline loops: CDR1 SGHRS, CDR2 YFSETQ. Trimming removed 0 bases at V and 1 base at J, with 8 bases between. CDR3 protein: CASSLASGSGANVLTF. DNA of the CDR3: TGCGCCAGCAGCTTGGCTTCAGGGTCTGGGGCCAACGTCCTGACTTTC.

The CDR3 DNA follows: TGTGCCTGGAGTCCGGGACTAGCGGGGCGGGATGAGCAGTTCTTC. It is translated as CAWSPGLAGRDEQFF. The chain uses TRBV30 and TRBJ2-1; 13 bases are a match to TRBD2. CDR3 length: 15 residues. Trimming at V came to 2 bases and at J to 8 bases, leaving 6 bases not matched to a gene. The germline V gene has CDR1 GTSNPN and CDR2 SVGIG (reference sequence).

This clone showed up just once. The chain combines TRBV5-1 with TRBJ2-4; D could derive from TRBD1 or TRBD2 (5 bases each). The CDR3 is 16 residues long. Germline-derived CDR1 and CDR2 are SGHRS and YFSETQ. Trimming took off 4 bases at V and 6 bases at J, with 20 bases between the two ends. CDR3 protein: CASSPSPGLAGNIQYF. The CDR3 coding sequence is TGCGCCAGCAGCCCCTCCCCGGGGCTAGCTGGAAACATTCAGTACTTC.

The chain recombines TRBV11-2 with TRBJ2-1; tentatively, D is TRBD1 (5 bases). Germline CDR1 is SGHAT and CDR2 is FQNNGV. This CDR3 has 13 residues. Trimming shortened V by 3 bases and J by 5 bases, and 8 bases separated the two germline ends. The CDR3 DNA sequence: TGTGCCAGCAGCTTGGGGCGGAACAATGAGCAGTTCTTC. As protein: CASSLGRNNEQFF. Filled out from reference TRBV11-2 and TRBJ2-1, the complete variable domain reads EAGVAQSPRYKIIEKRQSVAFWCNPISGHATLYWYQQILGQGPKLLIQFQNNGVVDDSQLPKDRFSAERLKGVDSTLKIQPAKLEDSAVYLCASSLGRNNEQFFGPGTRLTVL.

The chain recombines TRBV4-1 with TRBJ2-1; D may correspond to TRBD1 or TRBD2 (7 bases each). This CDR3 comprises 17 residues. V shed 1 base and J shed 2 bases, with 15 bases lying between them. Germline V CDR1 and CDR2: MGHRA, YSYEKL. This CDR3 is CASSQASAGGAYNEQFF. The CDR3 nucleotides are TGCGCCAGCAGCCAAGCTAGCGCAGGGGGGGCCTACAATGAGCAGTTCTTC.

In this sample, this clone turned up once. The chain recombines TRBV5-6 with TRBJ1-2; TRBD1 might be the D (6 bases). The length of the CDR3 is 14 residues. Per germline, CDR1 SGHDT and CDR2 YYEEEE. Between the trimmed V and J ends, which lost 7 bases and 8 bases, there was a span of 21 bases. CDR3 loop: CASRLWGAQRGYTF. Here the CDR3 DNA reads TGTGCCAGCCGTTTGTGGGGGGCCCAGCGGGGCTACACCTTC.

The V gene is TRBV6-1, the J gene TRBJ1-1, with D perhaps matching TRBD1 (5 bases). Trimming left V 4 bases short and J 3 bases short, with 12 bases between. CDR3 length: 14 amino acids. The germline gives CDR1 MNHNS, CDR2 SASEGT. The CDR3 nucleotides read TGTGCCAGCAGTGCCCGTGGGGGGGACACTGAAGCTTTCTTT. Protein sequence: CASSARGGDTEAFF.

V is TRBV18 and J is TRBJ2-2; 11 bases align to TRBD2. CDR1 is KGHSH and CDR2 is LQKENI in the germline V gene. The CDR3 length is 15 residues. V gave up 1 base and J gave up 8 bases; unmatched junction bases: 3. For the CDR3, the DNA is TGTGCCAGCTCACCACAGACTAGCGGGATGGGGGAGCTGTTTTTT. This encodes CASSPQTSGMGELFF.

The V gene is TRBV5-1, the J gene TRBJ2-7, with 7 bases matching TRBD1. Trimming cost V 4 bases and J 3 bases; bases outside gene matches: 4. There are 13 residues in the CDR3. The V gene's germline CDR1 is SGHRS and CDR2 YFSETQ. The CDR3 DNA is TGCGCCAGCAGCACCACAGGGGTCTACGAGCAGTACTTC. It yields the protein CASSTTGVYEQYF.

As to this clone: Just one base apart from a much larger clone, this may be a read error. Other DNA sequences within the sample encode an identical CDR3. This chain uses TRBV5-4 with TRBJ2-5; TRBD2 aligns across 8 bases. This CDR3 region has 15 residues. CDR1 SGHNT and CDR2 YYREEE come from the germline V gene (reference sequence). The CDR3 loop reads CASSRERESVETQYF. CDR3 bases: TGTGCCAGCAGCCGTGAGCGGGAGAGTGTGGAGACCCAATACTTC.

The chain uses TRBV11-1 and TRBJ1-2, with TRBD1 identical over 10 bases. Trimming cost V 5 bases and J 8 bases; bases outside gene matches: 11. CDR1 and CDR2 (germline): SGHAT, FQDESV (reference sequence). This CDR3 spans 15 amino acids. CDR3 loop: CASSPIRDRGRGYTF. CDR3 nucleotide sequence: TGTGCCAGCAGCCCTATACGGGACAGGGGACGGGGCTACACCTTC.

The chain joins TRBV6-6 to TRBJ2-1; TRBD2 agrees at 8 bases. In germline, CDR1 is MNHNY, CDR2 SVGAGI (reference sequence). After removal of 8 bases from V and 7 bases from J, the junction contained 10 bases not matched to a gene. The CDR3 consists of 14 residues. The CDR3 spells CASLRGGEGNEQFF. The CDR3 DNA sequence: TGTGCCAGCCTCCGGGGGGGGGAAGGGAATGAGCAGTTCTTC.

The chain combines TRBV18 with TRBJ2-7; possibly TRBD2 for D (5 bases). Germline V lookup: CDR1 KGHSH, CDR2 LQKENI. This CDR3 comprises 16 residues. V was trimmed by 3 bases and J by 7 bases, leaving 22 bases between them. CDR3 sequence (DNA): TGTGCCAGCTCACCTTCCTCCGGAGGAGCGCTTGGAGAGCAGTACTTC. Translation: CASSPSSGGALGEQYF.

This chain joins TRBV4-3 and TRBJ1-2; D is possibly TRBD1 (6 bases). CDR3 length: 14 residues. Germline CDR1 is LGHNA and CDR2 is YSLEER. The germline V and J ends were trimmed by 3 bases and 2 bases, with 10 bases remaining between them. CDR3 sequence: CASSHLTGNYGYTF. CDR3 nucleotide sequence: TGCGCCAGCAGCCACCTTACAGGGAACTATGGCTACACCTTC.

The chain employs TRBV11-2 and TRBJ2-1; no clear D. CDR3 length: 16 amino acids. Germline V gene sequence: CDR1 SGHAT, CDR2 FQNNGV. Between the trimmed V and J ends, which lost 1 base and 4 bases, there was a span of 14 bases. CDR3 nucleotide sequence: TGTGCCAGCAGCTTAGGATGGCTGGAACGGTACAATGAGCAGTTCTTC. Its protein is CASSLGWLERYNEQFF. Based on the CDR3 plus reference TRBV11-2 and TRBJ2-1, the full variable domain is EAGVAQSPRYKIIEKRQSVAFWCNPISGHATLYWYQQILGQGPKLLIQFQNNGVVDDSQLPKDRFSAERLKGVDSTLKIQPAKLEDSAVYLCASSLGWLERYNEQFFGPGTRLTVL.

The V call is TRBV28, the J call TRBJ2-5; TRBD2 matches 8 bases. Germline V gene lookup returns CDR1 MDHEN and CDR2 SYDVKM. J gave up 5 bases and V 0 bases, and 14 bases lay outside the gene matches. CDR3 length: 18 residues. CDR3 residues: CASSLWTMAGRASETQYF. The DNA for the CDR3 is TGTGCCAGCAGTTTATGGACTATGGCCGGGAGGGCCTCGGAGACCCAGTACTTC. Based on the CDR3 plus reference TRBV28 and TRBJ2-5, the full variable domain is DVKVTQSSRYLVKRTGEKVFLECVQDMDHENMFWYRQDPGLGLRLIYFSYDVKMKEKGDIPEGYSVSREKKERFSLILESASTNQTSMYLCASSLWTMAGRASETQYFGPGTRLLVL.

On this clone: Since no conserved phenylalanine or tryptophan closes the CDR3, a read error is the likely cause. The CDR3 loop reads CAWLRGTTGTEAFL. The CDR3 DNA reads as TGTGCCTGGCTCCGGGGAACCACGGGCACTGAAGCTTTCCTT. The chain is built from TRBV30 and TRBJ1-1, with D unresolved. CDR1 GTSNPN and CDR2 SVGIG come from the germline V gene (reference sequence). The CDR3 spans 14 residues. Deletions cut 5 bases from V and 4 bases from J, with 17 bases between.

V and J are TRBV11-3 and TRBJ2-2; D unclear. This CDR3 has 12 residues. Per the germline V gene, CDR1 is SGHNT and CDR2 is YENEEA. The V end was cut by 5 bases, the J end by 2 bases, with 3 bases between. The CDR3 reads CASSPNTGELFF. The CDR3, as DNA: TGTGCCAGCAGCCCCAACACCGGGGAGCTGTTTTTT. The full variable domain, rest sourced from reference TRBV11-3 and TRBJ2-2, is EAGVVQSPRYKIIEKKQPVAFWCNPISGHNTLYWYLQNLGQGPELLIRYENEEAVDDSQLPKDRFSAERLKGVDSTLKIQPAELGDSAVYLCASSPNTGELFFGEGSRLTVL.

This clone was recorded once. V is TRBV14 and J is TRBJ1-2; D unresolved. Germline CDR1 and CDR2: SGHDN and FVKESK. Trimming removed 3 bases from V and 1 base from J, with 15 bases in between. This CDR3 spans 16 amino acids. The CDR3 here is CASSHPPRRYNYGYTF. CDR3 sequence (DNA): TGTGCCAGCAGCCATCCCCCCAGGAGATATAACTATGGCTACACCTTC.

J is TRBJ2-2 and V is TRBV2, with D tentatively TRBD2 (5 bases). Per the germline V gene, CDR1 is SNHLY and CDR2 is FYNNEI. There are 13 residues in the CDR3. Trimming stripped 2 bases from V and 5 bases from J, with 6 bases between. The CDR3 nucleotides are TGTGCCAGCAGTGAACGAGGGACCGGGGAGCTGTTTTTT. This translates into CASSERGTGELFF.

In this sample, this clone turned up once. The chain carries TRBV5-4 and TRBJ2-1; TRBD2 aligns across 12 bases. The CDR3 is 15 residues long. Germline assignment: CDR1 SGHNT and CDR2 YYREEE (reference sequence). V trimming: 3 bases; J trimming: 13 bases; junction bases outside the gene matches: 11. This CDR3 is CASSSDGLAGGPQFF. The CDR3 DNA reads as TGTGCCAGCAGCTCTGACGGTCTAGCGGGAGGGCCACAGTTCTTC.

The chain employs TRBV5-1 and TRBJ1-1; D gene unclear. This CDR3 contains 14 residues. Trimming removed 2 bases from V and 7 bases from J, with 15 bases in between. Germline loops: CDR1 SGHRS, CDR2 YFSETQ. The CDR3 DNA sequence: TGCGCCAGCAGCTTTGGACTTACGTCCGGTGAAGCTTTCTTT. This gives the protein CASSFGLTSGEAFF.

This chain links TRBV19 with TRBJ2-2; unclear D gene. CDR3 length: 15 residues. The germline V and J ends were trimmed by 4 bases and 0 bases, with 9 bases remaining between them. CDR1 and CDR2 from the germline V gene are LNHDA and SQIVND (reference sequence). For the CDR3, the DNA is TGTGCCAGTAGTAGCCAAGGATCGAACACCGGGGAGCTGTTTTTT. Residues: CASSSQGSNTGELFF.

The chain has TRBV2 and TRBJ1-5; D might be TRBD1 (5 bases). This CDR3 has 14 residues. Germline V gives CDR1 SNHLY, CDR2 FYNNEI. V was pared by 3 bases and J by 0 bases, with 6 bases between. The DNA of the CDR3 is TGTGCCAGCAGTGAGGGGGATAGCAATCAGCCCCAGCATTTT. This gives the protein CASSEGDSNQPQHF.

The J gene is TRBJ1-1, the V gene TRBV7-6; 7 bases are shared with TRBD1. Germline V gives CDR1 SGHVS, CDR2 FNYEAQ. The CDR3 sequence is 14 residues long. V shed 3 bases, J shed 6 bases, and the junction held 7 bases outside the gene matches. The CDR3 nucleotides read TGTGCCAGCAGCTTCCGGGACAGAGGCTCTGAAGCTTTCTTT. It translates to CASSFRDRGSEAFF.

This chain links TRBV11-2 with TRBJ2-3; unclear D gene. Germline V gene sequence: CDR1 SGHAT, CDR2 FQNNGV. The ends were cut back, 0 bases at V and 0 bases at J, with 7 bases in the middle. CDR3 length equals 15 residues. CDR3 loop: CASSLDGQSTDTQYF. CDR3 DNA: TGTGCCAGCAGCTTAGATGGCCAGAGCACAGATACGCAGTATTTT. The complete variable domain, with remaining parts taken from reference TRBV11-2 and TRBJ2-3, reads EAGVAQSPRYKIIEKRQSVAFWCNPISGHATLYWYQQILGQGPKLLIQFQNNGVVDDSQLPKDRFSAERLKGVDSTLKIQPAKLEDSAVYLCASSLDGQSTDTQYFGPGTRLTVL.

This sequence joins TRBV30 and TRBJ2-1; TRBD1 matches 7 bases. Germline values: CDR1 GTSNPN, CDR2 SVGIG (reference sequence). The ends lost 7 bases at V and 0 bases at J; junction bases unmatched: 3. This CDR3 has 13 residues. The CDR3 DNA follows: TGTGCCTCCGGACAGGACTCCTACAATGAGCAGTTCTTC. Translated, it gives CASGQDSYNEQFF.